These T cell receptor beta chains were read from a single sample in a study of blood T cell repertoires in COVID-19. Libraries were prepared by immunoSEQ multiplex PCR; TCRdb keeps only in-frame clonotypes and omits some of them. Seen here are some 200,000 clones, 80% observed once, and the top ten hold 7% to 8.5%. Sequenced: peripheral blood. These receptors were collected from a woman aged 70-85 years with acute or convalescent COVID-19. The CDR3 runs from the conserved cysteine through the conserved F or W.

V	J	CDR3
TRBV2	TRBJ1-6	CASSPGLLNSPLHF
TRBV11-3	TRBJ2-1	CASSLLGTGYNEQFF
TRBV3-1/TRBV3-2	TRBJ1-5	CASSQGTTGNQPQHF
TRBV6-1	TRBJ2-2	CASSEARTGELFF
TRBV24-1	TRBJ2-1	CATSGGLAGDDEQFF
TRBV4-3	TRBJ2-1	CASSQNKEPYNEQFF
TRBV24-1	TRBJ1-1	CATSGTGLNTEAFF
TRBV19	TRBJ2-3	CASKSSTPSTDTQYF
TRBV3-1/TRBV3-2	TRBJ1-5	CASSQGTGINQPQHF
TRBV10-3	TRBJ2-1	CATRPGQGNNEQFF
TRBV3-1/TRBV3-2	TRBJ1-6	CASSLYRVGDSPLHF
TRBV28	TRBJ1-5	CASSLLVGGNQPQHF
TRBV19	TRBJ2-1	CASSIDIRRVTFF
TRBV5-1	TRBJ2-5	CASSTGTSGETQYF
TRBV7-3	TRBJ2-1	CASSLFGTSNDNEQFF
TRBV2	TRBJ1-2	CASMRQVGDYGYTF
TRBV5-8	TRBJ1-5	CASSLLGRAGEPQHF
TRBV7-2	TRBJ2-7	CASRLNSYEQYF
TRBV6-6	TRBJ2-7	CASSPALTGTSGGKQYF